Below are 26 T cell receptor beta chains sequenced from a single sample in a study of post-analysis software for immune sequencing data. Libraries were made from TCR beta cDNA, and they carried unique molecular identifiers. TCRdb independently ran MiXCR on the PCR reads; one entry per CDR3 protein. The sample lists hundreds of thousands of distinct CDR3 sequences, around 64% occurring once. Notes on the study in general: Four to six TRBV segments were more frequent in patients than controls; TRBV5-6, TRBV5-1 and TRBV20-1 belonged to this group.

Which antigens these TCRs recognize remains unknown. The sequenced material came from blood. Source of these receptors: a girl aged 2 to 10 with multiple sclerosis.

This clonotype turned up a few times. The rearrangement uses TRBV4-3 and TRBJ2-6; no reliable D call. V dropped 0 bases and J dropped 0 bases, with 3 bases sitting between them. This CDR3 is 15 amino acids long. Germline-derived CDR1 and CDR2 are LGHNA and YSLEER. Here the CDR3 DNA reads TGCGCCAGCAGCCAAGATAACTCTGGGGCCAACGTCCTGACTTTC. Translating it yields CASSQDNSGANVLTF.

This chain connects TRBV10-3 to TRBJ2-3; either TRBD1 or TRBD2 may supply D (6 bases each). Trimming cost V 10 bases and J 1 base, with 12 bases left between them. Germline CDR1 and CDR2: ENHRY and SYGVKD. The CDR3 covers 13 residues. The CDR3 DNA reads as TGTGCCACCTCAGGGGAGGGCACAGATACGCAGTATTTT. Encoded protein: CATSGEGTDTQYF.

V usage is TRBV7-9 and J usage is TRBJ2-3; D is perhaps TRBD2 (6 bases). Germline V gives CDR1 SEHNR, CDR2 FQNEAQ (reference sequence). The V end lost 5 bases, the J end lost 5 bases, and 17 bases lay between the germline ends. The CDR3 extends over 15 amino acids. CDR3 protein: CASSPRPGGRDTQYF. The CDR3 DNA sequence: TGTGCCAGCAGCCCCCGCCCCGGGGGACGAGATACGCAGTATTTT.

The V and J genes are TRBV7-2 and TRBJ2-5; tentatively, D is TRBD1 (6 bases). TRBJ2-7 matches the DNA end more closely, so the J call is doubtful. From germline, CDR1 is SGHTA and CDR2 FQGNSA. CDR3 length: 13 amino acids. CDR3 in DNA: TGTGCCAGCAGCTTATTTCAGGGGTACGAGCAGTACTTC. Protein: CASSLFQGYEQYF.

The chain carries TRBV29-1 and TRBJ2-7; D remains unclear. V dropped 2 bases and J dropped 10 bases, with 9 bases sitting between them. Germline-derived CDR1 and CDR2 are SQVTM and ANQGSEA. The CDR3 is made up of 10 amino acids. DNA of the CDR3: TGCAGCGTTGAATTGGCGGCCCAGTACTTC. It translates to CSVELAAQYF.

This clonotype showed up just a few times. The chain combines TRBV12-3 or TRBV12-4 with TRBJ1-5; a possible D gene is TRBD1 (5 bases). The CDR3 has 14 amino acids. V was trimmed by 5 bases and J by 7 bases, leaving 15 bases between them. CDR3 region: CASSPQGTFQPQHF. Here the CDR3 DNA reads TGTGCCAGCAGTCCCCAGGGAACATTCCAGCCCCAGCATTTT.

CDR3 DNA: TGTGCCAGCAGCTCGGAGACTAGCGGGCGTTACAATGAGCAGTTCTTC. Residues: CASSSETSGRYNEQFF. The chain recombines TRBV7-3 with TRBJ2-1; 10 bases align to TRBD2. This CDR3 is 16 amino acids long. In germline, CDR1 is SGHTA, CDR2 FQGTGA. V trimming: 4 bases; J trimming: 4 bases; junction bases outside the gene matches: 7.

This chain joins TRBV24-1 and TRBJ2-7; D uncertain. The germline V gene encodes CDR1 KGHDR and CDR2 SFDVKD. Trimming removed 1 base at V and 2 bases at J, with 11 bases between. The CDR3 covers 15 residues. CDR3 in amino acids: CATSDLDPSAYEQYF. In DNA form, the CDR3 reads TGTGCCACCAGTGATTTAGATCCAAGTGCCTACGAGCAGTACTTC.

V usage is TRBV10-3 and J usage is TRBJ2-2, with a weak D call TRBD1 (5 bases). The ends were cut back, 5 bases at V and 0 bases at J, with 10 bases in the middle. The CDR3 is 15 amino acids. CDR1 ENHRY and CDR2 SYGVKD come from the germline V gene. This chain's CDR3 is CAISTGVPNTGELFF. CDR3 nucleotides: TGTGCCATCAGTACAGGAGTTCCGAACACCGGGGAGCTGTTTTTT.

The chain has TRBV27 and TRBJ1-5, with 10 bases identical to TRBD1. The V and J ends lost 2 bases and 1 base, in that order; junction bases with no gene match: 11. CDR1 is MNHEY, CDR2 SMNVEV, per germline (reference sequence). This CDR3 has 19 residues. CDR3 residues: CASSLADRGQRGSNQPQHF. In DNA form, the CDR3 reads TGTGCCAGCAGTTTAGCCGACAGGGGGCAAAGGGGAAGCAATCAGCCCCAGCATTTT.

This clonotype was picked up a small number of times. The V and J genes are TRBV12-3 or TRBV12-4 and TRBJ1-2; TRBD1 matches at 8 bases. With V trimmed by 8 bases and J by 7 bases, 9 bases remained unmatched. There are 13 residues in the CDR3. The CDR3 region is CASAVQGVGGYTF. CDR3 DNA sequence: TGTGCCAGCGCAGTACAGGGGGTTGGTGGCTACACCTTC.

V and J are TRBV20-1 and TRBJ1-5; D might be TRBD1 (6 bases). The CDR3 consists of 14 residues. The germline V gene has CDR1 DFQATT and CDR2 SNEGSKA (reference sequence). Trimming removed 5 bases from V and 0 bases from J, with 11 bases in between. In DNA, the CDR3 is TGCAGTGCTTGCCAACAGGGTAGCAATCAGCCCCAGCATTTT. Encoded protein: CSACQQGSNQPQHF.

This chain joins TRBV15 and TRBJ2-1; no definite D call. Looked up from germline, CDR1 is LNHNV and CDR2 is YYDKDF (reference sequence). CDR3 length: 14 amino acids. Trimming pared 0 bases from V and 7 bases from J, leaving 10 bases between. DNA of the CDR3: TGTGCCACCAGCAGAGACAAGGTTGAAAATGAGCAGTTCTTC. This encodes CATSRDKVENEQFF.

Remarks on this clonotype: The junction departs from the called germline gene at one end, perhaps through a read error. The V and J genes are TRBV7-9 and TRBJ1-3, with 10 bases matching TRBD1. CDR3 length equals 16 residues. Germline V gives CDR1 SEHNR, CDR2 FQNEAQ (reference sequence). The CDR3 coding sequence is TGTGCCAGCAGCCCGACAGGGGGCGCTTCTGGGAACACCATATATTTT. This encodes CASSPTGGASGNTIYF.

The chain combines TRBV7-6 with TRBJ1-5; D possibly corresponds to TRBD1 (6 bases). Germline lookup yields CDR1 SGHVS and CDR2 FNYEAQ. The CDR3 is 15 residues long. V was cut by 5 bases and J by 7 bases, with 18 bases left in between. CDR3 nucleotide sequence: TGTGCCAGCAGCCCGGGGGCAGGGATAGACCAGCCCCAGCATTTT. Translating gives CASSPGAGIDQPQHF.

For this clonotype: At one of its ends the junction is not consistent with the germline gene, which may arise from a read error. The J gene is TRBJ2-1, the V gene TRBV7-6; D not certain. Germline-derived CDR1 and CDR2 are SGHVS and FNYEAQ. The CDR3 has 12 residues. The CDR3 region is CARSLVHNEQFF. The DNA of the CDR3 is TGTGCCCGCAGCTTAGTCCACAATGAGCAGTTCTTC.

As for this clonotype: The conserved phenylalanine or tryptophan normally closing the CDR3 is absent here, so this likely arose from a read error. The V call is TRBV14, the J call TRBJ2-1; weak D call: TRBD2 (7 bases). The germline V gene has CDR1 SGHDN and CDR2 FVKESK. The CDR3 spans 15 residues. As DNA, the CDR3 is TGTGCCAGTTCACTAGGGGGGGTCTTATACAGTGAGCAGTTCTCC. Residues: CASSLGGVLYSEQFS.

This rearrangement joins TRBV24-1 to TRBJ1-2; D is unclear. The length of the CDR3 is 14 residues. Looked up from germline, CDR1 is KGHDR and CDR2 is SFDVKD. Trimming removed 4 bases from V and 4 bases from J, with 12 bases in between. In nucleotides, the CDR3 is TGTGCCACCAGTGACTTGGTCGGGTCCTATGGCTACACCTTC. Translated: CATSDLVGSYGYTF.

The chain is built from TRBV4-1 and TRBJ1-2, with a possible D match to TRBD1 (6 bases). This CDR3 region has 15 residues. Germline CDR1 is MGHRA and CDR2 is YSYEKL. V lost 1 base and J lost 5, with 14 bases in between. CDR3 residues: CASSQVYPGEYGYTF. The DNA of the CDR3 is TGCGCCAGCAGCCAAGTATACCCAGGGGAATATGGCTACACCTTC.

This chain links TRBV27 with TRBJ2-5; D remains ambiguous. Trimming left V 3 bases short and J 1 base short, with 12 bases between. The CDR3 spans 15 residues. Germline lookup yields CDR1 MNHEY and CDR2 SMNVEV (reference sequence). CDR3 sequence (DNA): TGTGCCAGCAGTTTTGGGCCGGGTCCCCAAGAGACCCAGTACTTC. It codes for CASSFGPGPQETQYF.

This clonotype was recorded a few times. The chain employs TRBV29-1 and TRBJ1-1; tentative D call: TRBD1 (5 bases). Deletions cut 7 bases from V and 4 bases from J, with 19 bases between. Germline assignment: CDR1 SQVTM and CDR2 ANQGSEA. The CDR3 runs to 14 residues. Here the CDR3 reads CSAPSSGGSTEAFF. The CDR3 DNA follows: TGCAGCGCCCCCTCATCGGGGGGAAGCACTGAAGCTTTCTTT.

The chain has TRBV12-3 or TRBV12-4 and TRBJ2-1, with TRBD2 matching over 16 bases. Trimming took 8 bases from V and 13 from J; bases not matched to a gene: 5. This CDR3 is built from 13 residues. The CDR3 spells CASSGLAGGQQFF. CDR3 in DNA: TGTGCCAGCTCGGGACTAGCGGGGGGGCAACAGTTCTTC.

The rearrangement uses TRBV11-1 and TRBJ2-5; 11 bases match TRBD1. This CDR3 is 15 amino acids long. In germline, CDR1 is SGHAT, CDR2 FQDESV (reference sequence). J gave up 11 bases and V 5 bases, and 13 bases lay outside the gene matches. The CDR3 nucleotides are TGTGCCAGCAGCCGCCGGACAGGGGGCAGAGAGGAGCAGTACTTC. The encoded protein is CASSRRTGGREEQYF.

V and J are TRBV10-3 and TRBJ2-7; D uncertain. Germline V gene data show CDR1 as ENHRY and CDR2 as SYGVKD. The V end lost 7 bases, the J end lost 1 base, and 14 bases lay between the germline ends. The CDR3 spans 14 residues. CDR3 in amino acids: CAIMENSKSYEQYF. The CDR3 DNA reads TGTGCCATCATGGAGAACAGCAAGTCCTACGAGCAGTACTTC.

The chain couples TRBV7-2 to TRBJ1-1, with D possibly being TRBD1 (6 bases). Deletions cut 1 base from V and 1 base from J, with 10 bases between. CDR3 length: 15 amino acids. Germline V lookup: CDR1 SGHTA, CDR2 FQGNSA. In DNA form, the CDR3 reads TGTGCCAGCAGCTTAGAGGGGGACCCGAACACTGAAGCTTTCTTT. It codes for CASSLEGDPNTEAFF.

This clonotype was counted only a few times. In nucleotides, the CDR3 is TGCAGCGTTCGGGCAGGGGTTGAGCAGTTCTTC. Translating it yields CSVRAGVEQFF. This chain uses TRBV29-1 with TRBJ2-1; D is perhaps TRBD1 (6 bases). This CDR3 region has 11 residues. Trimming cost V 5 bases and J 9 bases, with 11 bases left between them. From germline, CDR1 is SQVTM and CDR2 ANQGSEA.